This T cell receptor (beta chain) was identified during a study of T-cell reconstitution after alpha-beta-depleted transplantation in children. V lost 0 bases, J lost 7 bases, and 15 bases lay in between. There are 14 residues in the CDR3. Germline-derived CDR1 and CDR2 are DFQATT and SNEGSKA (reference sequence). This clonotype was found many times. Unique molecular identifiers were incorporated when the TCRbeta library was constructed. In TCRdb, the PCR reads were re-called with MiXCR into one record per CDR3 protein. The repertoire holds 700,000 to 950,000 distinct CDR3 sequences, with roughly 16% as singletons.

This chain uses TRBV20-1 with TRBJ2-5; D could derive from TRBD1 or TRBD2 (5 bases each). The source of this sequence is a male patient between 10 and 17 years old who had a stem cell transplant for acute lymphoblastic leukemia, so the T cells may come from the graft donor. The sample was PBMCs, mostly from graft donor cells, taken 360 days after TCRalphabeta/CD19-depleted stem cell transplant. CDR3 sequence: CSARDIRDVGTQYF. The CDR3 region has the DNA TGCAGTGCTAGAGATATAAGGGACGTAGGGACCCAGTACTTC.